This paragraph covers one TCR beta chain sequence. Its antigen is not known. This sample was included in a study of CD8 T cells in ankylosing spondylitis. Study observations and caveats: Disease-associated clones were CD8+ and fairly uncommon in peripheral blood. In reactive arthritis synovial fluid and blood, some motif variants had been reported before. Within ankylosing spondylitis blood, a TCR beta motif made up of eight or nine highly homologous variants appeared to be characteristic.

Quantitative 5'-RACE with molecular barcodes produced the TCR beta libraries. TCRdb re-called the 5' RACE reads with MiXCR, one entry per CDR3 protein. The data contain fewer than 200,000 distinct CDR3 sequences, roughly 18% of them singletons. CDR1 and CDR2 from the germline V gene are MRHNA and SNTAGT. V lost 2 bases and J lost 5, with 7 bases in between. CDR3 length: 13 amino acids. The chain uses TRBV6-4 and TRBJ2-1, with D uncertain. The specimen was blood, either unsorted or a sorted T cell fraction (not recorded which). This TCR derives from a male donor aged 5 to 30 with ankylosing spondylitis or in good health (not recorded which). CDR3 coding DNA: TGTGCCAGCAGTGACAGGGAAAACAATGAGCAGTTCTTC. Amino acid sequence: CASSDRENNEQFF.